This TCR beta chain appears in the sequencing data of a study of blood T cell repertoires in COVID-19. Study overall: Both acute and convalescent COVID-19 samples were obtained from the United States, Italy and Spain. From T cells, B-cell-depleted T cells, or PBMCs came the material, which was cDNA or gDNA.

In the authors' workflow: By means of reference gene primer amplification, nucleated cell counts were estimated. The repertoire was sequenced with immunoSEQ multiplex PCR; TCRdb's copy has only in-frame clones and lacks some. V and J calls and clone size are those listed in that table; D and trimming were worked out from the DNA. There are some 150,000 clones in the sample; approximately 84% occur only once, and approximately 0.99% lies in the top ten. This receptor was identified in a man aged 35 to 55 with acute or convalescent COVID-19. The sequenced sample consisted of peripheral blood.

The CDR3 nucleotides read TGTGCCAGCAGCTTGGGGGACAGTCACTACAATGAGCAGTTCTTC. Translating gives CASSLGDSHYNEQFF. This sequence joins TRBV5-8 and TRBJ2-1; 7 nucleotides line up with TRBD1. The CDR3 has 15 residues. Germline V gives CDR1 SGHTS, CDR2 YDEGEE. Trimming cost V 0 bases and J 3 bases; bases outside gene matches: 3. The full variable domain, rest sourced from reference TRBV5-8 and TRBJ2-1, is EAGVTQSPTHLIKTRGQQATLRCSPISGHTSVYWYQQALGLGLQFLLWYDEGEERNRGNFPPRFSGRQFPNYSSELNVNALELEDSALYLCASSLGDSHYNEQFFGPGTRLTVL.